The T cell receptor beta chain described here comes from a study of blood T cell repertoires in COVID-19. In Cohort 3, a recovered donor had either two negative PCRs, clearance, or symptom resolution. J gave up 8 bases and V 5 bases, and 5 bases lay outside the gene matches. Germline CDR1 is SGHVS and CDR2 is FNYEAQ. This CDR3 has 12 amino acids. In the authors' workflow: By means of reference gene primer amplification, nucleated cell counts were estimated. Assay: immunoSEQ multiplex PCR; the TCRdb copy retains only in-frame clones and omits some. The DNA was the basis for D and trimming; V, J and clone size are from that table. In the table there are about 240,000 clones, roughly 89% of which are singletons.

Sequencing used PBMCs or T cells enriched from blood (not recorded which). The receptor's source is a woman in her 30s who had recovered from COVID-19. The chain is built from TRBV7-6 and TRBJ1-1; 7 bases are shared with TRBD1. CDR3 nucleotides: TGTGCCAGCAGCACGACAGGGTTGGAAGCTTTCTTT. As protein: CASSTTGLEAFF.